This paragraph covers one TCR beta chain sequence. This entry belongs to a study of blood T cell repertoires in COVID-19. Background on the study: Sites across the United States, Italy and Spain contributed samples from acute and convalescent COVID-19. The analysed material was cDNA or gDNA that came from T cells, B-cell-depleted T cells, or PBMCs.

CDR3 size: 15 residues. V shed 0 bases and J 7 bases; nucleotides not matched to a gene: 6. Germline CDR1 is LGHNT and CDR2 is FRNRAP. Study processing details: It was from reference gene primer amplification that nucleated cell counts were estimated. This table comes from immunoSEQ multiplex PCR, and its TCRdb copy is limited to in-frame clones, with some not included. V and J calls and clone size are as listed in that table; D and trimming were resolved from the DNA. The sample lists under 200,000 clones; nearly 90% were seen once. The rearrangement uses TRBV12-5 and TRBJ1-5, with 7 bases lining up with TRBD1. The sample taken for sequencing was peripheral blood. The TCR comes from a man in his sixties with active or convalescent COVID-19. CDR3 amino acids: CASGLVHEGAQPQHF. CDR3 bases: TGTGCTAGTGGTTTGGTACATGAGGGGGCCCAGCCCCAGCATTTT.